This T cell receptor (beta chain) was found in a study of cytomegalovirus exposure and HLA in healthy donors. Study information: Per a later analysis, the roughly 670 first-cohort and some 110 validation repertoires shared one platform.

V gave up 4 bases and J gave up 3 bases, with 19 bases separating them. Germline V gene lookup returns CDR1 SGHNT and CDR2 YYREEE (reference sequence). The CDR3 covers 16 residues. Data came from immunoSEQ multiplex PCR; TCRdb stores just in-frame clones and leaves some out. The sample carries 150,000 to 200,000 clones, about 81% recorded once. While the first cohort had 700 or so subjects, the donors belonged to the separate validation cohort of over a hundred subjects. The genes are TRBV5-4 and TRBJ1-1, with D possibly TRBD1 on 5 matching bases. Sequenced material: PBMCs. The source of this sequence is a woman aged 30 to 39 in good health and CMV-seronegative. The CDR3 nucleotides are TGTGCCAGCAGCCAGGGTTTGAACAGGCTGGACACTGAAGCTTTCTTT. Its translation is CASSQGLNRLDTEAFF.